This T cell receptor beta chain originates from a study of regulatory T cells in long-lasting Graves disease. V was clipped by 8 bases and J by 6 bases, with 17 bases between them. The CDR3 covers 14 residues. Germline V gene sequence: CDR1 MNHEY, CDR2 SVGEGT. Construction of the TCR beta libraries employed iRepertoire HTBI primers in conjunction with Arm-PCR of CDR3 regions. MiXCR was run by TCRdb on the multiplex PCR reads, yielding one entry per CDR3 protein. The sample holds 380,000 or so distinct CDR3 sequences; 15% to 20% are singletons and the top ten take about 19%. This clonotype showed up many times. The target antigen is unknown. The time point: newly diagnosed GD, antithyroid drugs for less than 3 months. With RNA extracted from PBMCs as input, the TCR library was made. Whole-study findings and limits: A reduction in accuracy may have resulted from the small sample size.

These same records also appear under a second study, on T cells in Graves' hyperthyroidism and ophthalmopathy. That source adds: The HTBI primer set drove a first-round RT-PCR of the TCR CDR3.

J is TRBJ2-1 and V is TRBV6-2 or TRBV6-3; weak D call: TRBD2 (5 bases). Here the sequenced sample was peripheral blood mononuclear cells (PBMCs), taken at new diagnosis, from a patient treated with antithyroid drugs. This clonotype was obtained from a woman aged 18-29 years with Graves disease. CDR3 region: CASSRSGNRNEQFF. CDR3 in DNA: TGTGCCAGCTCCCGTTCCGGGAATCGCAATGAGCAGTTCTTC.